The 2 T cell receptor beta chains listed next were all sequenced from one sample in a study of OX40 agonist ivuxolimab in advanced cancers. The protocol was immunoSEQ multiplex PCR, while the TCRdb copy is restricted to in-frame clones and leaves out a portion. The sample shows about 57,000 clones, 85% to 95% of them seen only once. The specimen was CD4+ or CD8+ T cells sorted from blood, collected in a trial of the OX40 agonist ivuxolimab. Receptor source: an adult with an advanced solid tumor such as melanoma, head and neck, liver or kidney cancer.

The V call is TRBV4-3, the J call TRBJ1-3, with D uncertain. The CDR3 spans 15 residues. The germline CDR1 and CDR2 sequences are LGHNA and YSLEER. Trimming shortened V by 2 bases and J by 0 bases, and 8 bases separated the two germline ends. CDR3 region: CASSQLMSSGNTIYF. For the CDR3, the DNA is TGCGCCAGCAGCCAACTCATGAGCTCTGGAAACACCATATATTTT.

V and J are TRBV28 and TRBJ1-1, with D possibly TRBD1 on 6 matching bases. Germline V gene data show CDR1 as MDHEN and CDR2 as SYDVKM. V was cut by 3 bases and J by 1 base, with 12 bases left in between. The CDR3 runs to 15 residues. The CDR3 sequence: CASSFSIQGNTEAFF. The CDR3 nucleotides are TGTGCCAGCAGTTTTTCTATACAGGGGAACACTGAAGCTTTCTTT.